The entry that follows covers one T cell receptor beta chain sequence. Its antigen is currently unknown. These data come from a study of graft-versus-host responses after intestinal transplantation. Study-level background: The whole recipient group had anti-thymocyte globulin induction followed by tacrolimus and steroids for 2 to 3 years. Findings of the study overall: Marrow from the recipient contained GvH clones, some of which had appeared first in ileum or blood. Patients who carried graft-donor T cell macrochimerism also had high graft-versus-host to host-versus-graft clonal ratios in their allografts.

The protocol was immunoSEQ multiplex PCR, while the TCRdb copy is restricted to in-frame clones and leaves out a portion. The sample includes over 120,000 clones, about 93% of them seen just once. Germline CDR1 is SGHVS and CDR2 is FQNEAQ. This CDR3 contains 14 residues. J gave up 2 bases and V 4 bases, and 3 bases lay outside the gene matches. The source material was unstimulated CD4+ T cells sorted from spleen or lymph node cells, sampled before intestinal transplant. The chain has TRBV7-8 and TRBJ2-5; 8 bases align to TRBD1. The receptor's source is a human donor who received an intestinal transplant. The CDR3 region is CASSSGQGQETQYF. The CDR3 bases are TGTGCCAGCAGCTCAGGACAGGGACAAGAGACCCAGTACTTC.